This passage covers 11 T cell receptor beta chains from one sample sequenced in a study of spatial heterogeneity in lung cancer. TCRdb reprocessed the 5' RACE reads via MiXCR and lists one record per CDR3 protein. The table shows thousands of distinct CDR3 sequences, with roughly 7.2% occurring only once. Study observations and caveats: It was found that expanded intratumoral alpha and beta TCR counts tracked tumor mutation counts.

For these receptors, no antigen is known. The time point here: sample taken at primary tumor resection. Sequences were derived from lung tumor tissue, sampled at surgery. The receptors shown here come from a female donor with early-stage non-small cell lung cancer.

This clonotype is medium-sized within its sample. The chain uses TRBV6-1 and TRBJ2-6, with D unclear. The CDR3 spans 15 residues. The V and J ends lost 3 bases and 1 base respectively, with 7 bases between them. CDR1 and CDR2 from the germline V gene are MNHNS and SASEGT. CDR3 region: CASSDPWSGANVLTF. In DNA, the CDR3 is TGTGCCAGCAGTGATCCCTGGTCTGGGGCCAACGTCCTGACTTTC.

This clonotype rates as medium-sized. CDR3 residues: CASSLGSSAGELFF. The CDR3 nucleotides are TGCGCCAGCAGCTTGGGTAGTTCCGCCGGGGAGCTGTTTTTT. This chain links TRBV5-1 with TRBJ2-2; D remains ambiguous. The germline V gene has CDR1 SGHRS and CDR2 YFSETQ. This CDR3 contains 14 residues. With 0 bases removed from V and 6 bases from J, the gap between germline ends came to 9 bases.

This clonotype has at least ten counts. The V and J genes are TRBV5-4 and TRBJ2-1; TRBD2 aligns across 14 bases. CDR1 is SGHNT, CDR2 YYREEE, per germline (reference sequence). V was clipped by 0 bases and J by 3 bases; unmatched bases: 2. The CDR3 extends over 17 amino acids. Written as DNA, the CDR3 is TGTGCCAGCAGCTTGGGGACTAGCGGGAGGATCTACAATGAGCAGTTCTTC. It is translated as CASSLGTSGRIYNEQFF. Using reference TRBV5-4 and TRBJ2-1 for the parts outside the CDR3, the full variable domain is ETGVTQSPTHLIKTRGQQVTLRCSSQSGHNTVSWYQQALGQGPQFIFQYYREEENGRGNFPPRFSGLQFPNYSSELNVNALELDDSALYLCASSLGTSGRIYNEQFFGPGTRLTVL.

This clonotype was recorded at least ten times. The V gene is TRBV10-3, the J gene TRBJ2-2; TRBD2 is a possible D gene (6 bases). V gave up 3 bases and J gave up 6 bases, with 11 bases separating them. The CDR3 sequence is 14 residues long. The germline V gene encodes CDR1 ENHRY and CDR2 SYGVKD. The CDR3 region has the DNA TGTGCCATCAGTGAAGGAGGGGCCGCCGGGGAGCTGTTTTTT. This translates into CAISEGGAAGELFF.

Judged by abundance, this clonotype is medium-sized. The chain joins TRBV16 to TRBJ1-5; no definite D call. Germline values: CDR1 KGHSY, CDR2 FQNENV. Trimming took off 1 base at V and 7 bases at J, with 17 bases between the two ends. The CDR3 loop spans 16 amino acids. The CDR3 is CASSQFEQSAGQPQHF. The CDR3 DNA reads as TGTGCCAGCAGCCAATTCGAACAGTCGGCGGGCCAGCCCCAGCATTTT.

Judged by abundance, this clonotype is medium-sized. V and J are TRBV2 and TRBJ2-2, with TRBD1 matching over 8 bases. This CDR3 has 15 amino acids. J was trimmed by 3 bases and V by 6 bases; bases with no gene match: 6. The germline gives CDR1 SNHLY, CDR2 FYNNEI. The CDR3 DNA sequence: TGTGCCAGCAGGCGCAGGGGGCTCGACACCGGGGAGCTGTTTTTT. It yields the protein CASRRRGLDTGELFF.

This clonotype was observed many times. This sequence joins TRBV20-1 and TRBJ1-1, with D perhaps matching TRBD1 (5 bases). The CDR3 length is 11 residues. V dropped 6 bases and J dropped 7 bases, with 12 bases sitting between them. Germline CDR1 and CDR2: DFQATT and SNEGSKA (reference sequence). The CDR3 is CSAAGRREAFF. For the CDR3, the DNA is TGCAGTGCCGCGGGACGGCGTGAAGCTTTCTTT.

This clonotype has at least ten counts. This chain uses TRBV23-1 with TRBJ1-5, with 7 bases identical to TRBD1. TRBV23-1 carries the ORF label, with uncertain function. The CDR3 totals 19 residues. V was clipped by 2 bases and J by 0 bases; unmatched bases: 13. The CDR3 protein is CASSQRDRAPLYSNQPQHF. For the CDR3, the DNA is TGCGCCAGCAGTCAACGTGACAGGGCCCCCCTATATAGCAATCAGCCCCAGCATTTT.

In this sample, this clonotype is medium-sized (0.01 to 0.1%). The genes are TRBV28 and TRBJ1-5; D gene unclear. The V end lost 4 bases, the J end lost 0 bases, and 4 bases lay between the germline ends. Germline CDR1 MDHEN, CDR2 SYDVKM. The CDR3 is 13 residues long. The CDR3 is CASSSLSNQPQHF. Here the CDR3 DNA reads TGTGCCAGCAGTTCCCTTAGCAATCAGCCCCAGCATTTT.

This clonotype was counted at least ten times. The chain recombines TRBV10-3 with TRBJ2-1; D is possibly TRBD1 (6 bases). The V end lost 5 bases, the J end lost 10 bases, and 15 bases lay between the germline ends. The CDR3 runs to 13 residues. From germline, CDR1 is ENHRY and CDR2 SYGVKD. Here the CDR3 DNA reads TGTGCCATCAGTCGAACAGGGCCCCAAGAGCAGTTCTTC. Translated, it gives CAISRTGPQEQFF.

By share, this clonotype ranks as medium-sized. This chain joins TRBV12-3 or TRBV12-4 and TRBJ1-5, with D unresolved. The CDR3 spans 13 residues. V dropped 0 bases and J dropped 0 bases, with 0 bases sitting between them. The CDR3 reads CASSLASNQPQHF. DNA for the CDR3: TGTGCCAGCAGTTTAGCTAGCAATCAGCCCCAGCATTTT.